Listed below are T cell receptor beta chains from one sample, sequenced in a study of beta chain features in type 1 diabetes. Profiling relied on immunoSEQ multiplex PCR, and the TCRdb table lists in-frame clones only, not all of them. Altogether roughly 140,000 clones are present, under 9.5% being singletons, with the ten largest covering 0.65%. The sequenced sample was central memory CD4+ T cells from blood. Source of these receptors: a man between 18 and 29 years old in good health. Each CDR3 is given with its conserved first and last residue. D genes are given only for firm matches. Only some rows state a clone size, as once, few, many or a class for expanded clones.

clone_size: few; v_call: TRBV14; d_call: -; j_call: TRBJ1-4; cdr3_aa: CASSFQNEKLFF; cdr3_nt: TGTGCCAGCAGCTTTCAGAATGAAAAACTGTTTTTT
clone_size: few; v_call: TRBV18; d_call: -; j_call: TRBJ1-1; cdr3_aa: CASSPSLAEGTEAFF; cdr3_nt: TGTGCCAGCTCACCAAGTTTAGCGGAGGGCACTGAAGCTTTCTTT
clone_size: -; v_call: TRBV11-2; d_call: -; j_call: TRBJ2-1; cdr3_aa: CASSSGGAGAYNEQFF; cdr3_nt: TGTGCCAGCAGCAGCGGTGGTGCGGGCGCCTACAATGAGCAGTTCTTC
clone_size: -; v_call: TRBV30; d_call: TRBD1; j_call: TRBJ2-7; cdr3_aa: CAENRGRGPYEQYF; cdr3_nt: TGTGCCGAGAATCGGGGCAGGGGGCCCTACGAGCAGTACTTC
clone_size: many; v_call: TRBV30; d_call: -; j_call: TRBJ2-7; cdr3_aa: CAWSPLREQYF; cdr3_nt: TGTGCCTGGAGTCCCCTCCGCGAGCAGTACTTC
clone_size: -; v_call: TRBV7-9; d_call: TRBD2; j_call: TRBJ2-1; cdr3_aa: CASSFPTSGPSYNEQFF; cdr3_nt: TGTGCCAGCAGCTTTCCGACTAGCGGGCCTTCGTACAATGAGCAGTTCTTC
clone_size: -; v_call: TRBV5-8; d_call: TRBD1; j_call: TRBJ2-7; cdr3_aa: CASSRTGAYEQYF; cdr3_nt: TGTGCCAGCAGCAGGACAGGAGCCTACGAGCAGTACTTC
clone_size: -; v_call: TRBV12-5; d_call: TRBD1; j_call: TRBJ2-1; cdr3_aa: CASGLGQGNNEQFF; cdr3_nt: TGTGCTAGTGGTCTAGGACAGGGGAACAATGAGCAGTTCTTC
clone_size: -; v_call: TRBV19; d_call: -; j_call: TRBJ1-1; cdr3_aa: CASKDRRTEAFF; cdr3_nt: TGTGCCAGTAAAGATCGGAGGACTGAAGCTTTCTTT
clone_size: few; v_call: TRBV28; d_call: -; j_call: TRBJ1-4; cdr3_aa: CASSRTVSEKLFF; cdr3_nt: TGTGCCAGCAGTAGGACAGTTTCTGAAAAACTGTTTTTT
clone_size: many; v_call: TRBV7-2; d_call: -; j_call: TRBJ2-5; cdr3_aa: CASSPSNVETQYF; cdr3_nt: TGTGCCAGCAGCCCTAGTAATGTAGAGACCCAGTACTTC
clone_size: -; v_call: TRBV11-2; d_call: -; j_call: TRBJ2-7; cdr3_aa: CASRDVGGNEQYF; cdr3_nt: TGTGCCAGCCGCGACGTGGGGGGAAACGAGCAGTACTTC
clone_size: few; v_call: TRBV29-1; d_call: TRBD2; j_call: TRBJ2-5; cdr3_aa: CSVEGGASGGLLIRPETQYF; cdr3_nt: TGCAGCGTTGAAGGCGGTGCTAGCGGAGGGTTGTTGATCCGCCCTGAGACCCAGTACTTC
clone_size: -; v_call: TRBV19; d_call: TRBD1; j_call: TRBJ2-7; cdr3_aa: CASSAQGSTGSSYEQYF; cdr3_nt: TGTGCCAGTAGTGCCCAAGGCTCGACAGGGAGCTCCTACGAGCAGTACTTC
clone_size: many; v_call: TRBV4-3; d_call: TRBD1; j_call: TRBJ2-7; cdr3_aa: CASSHGTEVGEQYF; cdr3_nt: TGCGCCAGCAGCCACGGGACAGAAGTGGGCGAGCAGTACTTC
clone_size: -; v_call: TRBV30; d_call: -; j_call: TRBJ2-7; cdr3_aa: CAWSHRQAYYEQYF; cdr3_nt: TGTGCCTGGAGTCACCGACAGGCATACTACGAGCAGTACTTC
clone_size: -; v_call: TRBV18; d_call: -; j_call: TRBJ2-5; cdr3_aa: CASSPPSTGGKTQYF; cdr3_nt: TGTGCCAGCTCACCACCCTCGACTGGGGGGAAGACCCAGTACTTC
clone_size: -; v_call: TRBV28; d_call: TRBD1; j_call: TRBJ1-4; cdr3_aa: CVSTGGNEKLFF; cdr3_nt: TGTGTCTCGACAGGGGGTAATGAGAAACTGTTTTTT
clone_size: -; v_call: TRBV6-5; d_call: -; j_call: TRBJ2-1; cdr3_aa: CASSYDRNSYNEQFF; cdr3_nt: TGTGCCAGCAGCTACGACAGGAACTCCTACAATGAGCAGTTCTTC
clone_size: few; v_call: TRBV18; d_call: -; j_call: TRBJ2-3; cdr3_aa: CASSPRAGSDTQYF; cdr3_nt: TGTGCCAGCTCACCACGGGCGGGGTCAGATACGCAGTATTTT
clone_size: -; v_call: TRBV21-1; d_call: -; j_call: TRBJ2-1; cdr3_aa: CASSKVLSGGGETWQFF; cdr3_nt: TGTGCCAGCAGCAAAGTTTTGAGTGGCGGGGGGGAAACATGGCAGTTCTTC
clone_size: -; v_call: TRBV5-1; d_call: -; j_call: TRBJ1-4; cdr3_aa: CASSLDRPNEKLFF; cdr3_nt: TGCGCCAGCAGCTTAGACAGACCAAATGAAAAACTGTTTTTT
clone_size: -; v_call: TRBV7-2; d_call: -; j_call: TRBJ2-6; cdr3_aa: CASSLGALGANVLTF; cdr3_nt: TGTGCCAGCAGCTTGGGGGCTCTAGGGGCCAACGTCCTGACTTTC
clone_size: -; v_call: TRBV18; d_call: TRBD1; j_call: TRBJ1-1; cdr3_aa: CASSRDRDTEAFF; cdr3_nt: TGTGCCAGCTCACGGGACAGGGACACTGAAGCTTTCTTT
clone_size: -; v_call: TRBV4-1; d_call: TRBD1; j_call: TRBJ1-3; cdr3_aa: CASSRGTAGNTIYF; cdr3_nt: TGCGCCAGCAGCCGGGGGACAGCTGGAAACACCATATATTTT
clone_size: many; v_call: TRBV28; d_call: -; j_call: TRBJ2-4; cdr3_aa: CASCSGAVKNIQYF; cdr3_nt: TGTGCCAGCTGTAGTGGGGCTGTCAAAAACATTCAGTACTTC
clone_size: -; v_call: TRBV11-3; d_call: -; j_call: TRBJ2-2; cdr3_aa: CASSPPGGTGELFF; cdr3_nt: TGTGCCAGCAGCCCCCCCGGAGGAACCGGGGAGCTGTTTTTT
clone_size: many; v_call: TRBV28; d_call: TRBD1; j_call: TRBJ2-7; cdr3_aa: CASRLPGQRYEQYF; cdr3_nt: TGTGCCAGCAGACTCCCGGGACAGCGCTACGAGCAGTACTTC
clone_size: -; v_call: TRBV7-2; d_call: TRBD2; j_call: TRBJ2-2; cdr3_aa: CASRLAGSPGELFF; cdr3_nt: TGTGCCAGCAGACTAGCGGGATCACCCGGGGAGCTGTTTTTT
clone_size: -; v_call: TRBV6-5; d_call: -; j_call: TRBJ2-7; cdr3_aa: CASSYSTTGRLEQYF; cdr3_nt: TGTGCCAGCAGTTACTCGACAACAGGGAGATTGGAGCAGTACTTC
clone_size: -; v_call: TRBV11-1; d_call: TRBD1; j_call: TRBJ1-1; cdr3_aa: CASSRGQGNTEAFF; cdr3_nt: TGTGCCAGCAGTCGAGGACAGGGGAACACTGAAGCTTTCTTT
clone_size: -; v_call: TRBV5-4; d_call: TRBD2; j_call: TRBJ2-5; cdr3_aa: CASSPRTGLAGLETQYF; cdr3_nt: TGTGCCAGCAGCCCCCGTACCGGACTAGCGGGATTGGAGACCCAGTACTTC
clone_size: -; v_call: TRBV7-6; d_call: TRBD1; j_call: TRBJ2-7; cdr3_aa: CASSHWVGGEFPEQYF; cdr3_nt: TGTGCCAGCAGCCATTGGGTAGGGGGCGAGTTTCCCGAGCAGTACTTC
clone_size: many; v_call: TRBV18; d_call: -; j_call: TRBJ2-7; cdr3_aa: CASSPRGNEQYF; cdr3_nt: TGTGCCAGCTCACCACGAGGGAACGAGCAGTACTTC
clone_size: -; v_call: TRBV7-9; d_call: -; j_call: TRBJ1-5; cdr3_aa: CASSLSQRGYNQPQHF; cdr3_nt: TGTGCCAGCAGCTTATCCCAAAGGGGATACAATCAGCCCCAGCATTTT
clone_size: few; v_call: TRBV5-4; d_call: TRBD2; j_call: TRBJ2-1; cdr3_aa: CASSLGLAGAYNEQFF; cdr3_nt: TGTGCCAGCAGCTTGGGACTAGCGGGAGCTTACAATGAGCAGTTCTTC
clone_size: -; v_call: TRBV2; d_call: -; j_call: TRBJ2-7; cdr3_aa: CASREGQFYEQYF; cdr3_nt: TGTGCCAGCAGGGAGGGACAGTTCTACGAGCAGTACTTC
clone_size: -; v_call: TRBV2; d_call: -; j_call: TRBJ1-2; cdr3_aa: CASSGPGVKDGYTF; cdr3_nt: TGTGCCAGCAGTGGCCCGGGGGTAAAGGATGGCTACACCTTC
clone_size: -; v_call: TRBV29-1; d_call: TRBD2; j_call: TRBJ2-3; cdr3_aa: CSVEEGGGRGDTQYF; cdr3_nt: TGCAGCGTTGAAGAGGGAGGCGGGAGGGGAGATACGCAGTATTTT
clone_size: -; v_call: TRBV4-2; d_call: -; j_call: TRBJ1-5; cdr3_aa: CASTKDGGNQPQHF; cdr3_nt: TGTGCCAGCACCAAAGACGGGGGCAATCAGCCCCAGCATTTT
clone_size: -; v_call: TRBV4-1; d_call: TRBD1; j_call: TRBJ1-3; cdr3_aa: CASSQDPSGGGNTIYF; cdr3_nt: TGCGCCAGCAGCCAAGATCCGTCAGGGGGTGGAAACACCATATATTTT
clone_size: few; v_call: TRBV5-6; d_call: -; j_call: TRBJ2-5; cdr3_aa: CASTRYGGAVLRSRETQYF; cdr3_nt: TGTGCCAGCACCCGGTATGGGGGGGCAGTCCTTCGGAGTCGGGAGACCCAGTACTTC
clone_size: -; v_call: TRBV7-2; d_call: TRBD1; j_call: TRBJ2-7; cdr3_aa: CASSQGAGYEQYF; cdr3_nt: TGTGCCAGCAGCCAGGGGGCCGGTTACGAGCAGTACTTC
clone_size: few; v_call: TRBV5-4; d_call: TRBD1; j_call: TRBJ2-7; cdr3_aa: CASRAANRGHNEQYF; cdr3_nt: TGTGCCAGCAGGGCAGCAAACAGGGGGCACAACGAGCAGTACTTC
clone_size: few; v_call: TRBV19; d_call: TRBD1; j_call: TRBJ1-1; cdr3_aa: CASIDDRVNTEAFF; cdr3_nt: TGTGCCAGTATCGACGACAGGGTCAACACTGAAGCTTTCTTT
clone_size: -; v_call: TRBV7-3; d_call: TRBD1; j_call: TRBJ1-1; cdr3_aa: CASSPGQGKNTEAFF; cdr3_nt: TGTGCCAGCAGCCCAGGACAGGGAAAGAACACTGAAGCTTTCTTT